This T cell receptor beta chain is drawn from a study of shared clonotypes between healthy human individuals. The CDR3 has 16 residues. Germline loops: CDR1 SGHNT, CDR2 YYREEE (reference sequence). V lost 3 bases and J 0 bases, leaving 13 bases between the germline ends. The authors distributed each subset's genomic DNA evenly over several immunoSEQ plates. Produced via immunoSEQ multiplex PCR; TCRdb's table is partial and in-frame only. The profile shows under 1,900,000 clones, approximately 98.5% of them singletons. The gene calls are TRBV5-4 and TRBJ2-1; D remains ambiguous. The TCR sequence derives from a man aged 25 to 40 in good health. Sample: naive CD4+ T cells sorted from blood. The subset here: CD45RA+ positively selected. The CDR3 spells CASSSPSRSSYNEQFF. CDR3 DNA: TGTGCCAGCAGCTCACCGTCCCGAAGCTCCTACAATGAGCAGTTCTTC.